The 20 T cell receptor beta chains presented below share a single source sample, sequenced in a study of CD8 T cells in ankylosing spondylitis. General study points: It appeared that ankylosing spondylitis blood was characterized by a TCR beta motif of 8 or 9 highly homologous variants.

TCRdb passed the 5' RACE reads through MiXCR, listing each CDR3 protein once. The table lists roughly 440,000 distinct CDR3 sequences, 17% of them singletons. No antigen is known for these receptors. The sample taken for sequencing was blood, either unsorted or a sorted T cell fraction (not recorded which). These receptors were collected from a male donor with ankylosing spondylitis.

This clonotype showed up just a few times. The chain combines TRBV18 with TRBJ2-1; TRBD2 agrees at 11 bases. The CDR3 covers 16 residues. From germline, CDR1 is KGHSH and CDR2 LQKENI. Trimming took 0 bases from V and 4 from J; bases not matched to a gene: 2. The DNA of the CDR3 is TGTGCCAGCTCACCACCTAGCGGGGGGGCATACAATGAGCAGTTCTTC. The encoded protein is CASSPPSGGAYNEQFF.

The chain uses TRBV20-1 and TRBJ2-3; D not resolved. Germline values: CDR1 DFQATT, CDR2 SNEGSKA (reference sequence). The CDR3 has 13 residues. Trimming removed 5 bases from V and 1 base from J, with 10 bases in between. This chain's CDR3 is CSAGPSGTDTQYF. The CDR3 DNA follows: TGCAGTGCTGGCCCCTCGGGCACAGATACGCAGTATTTT.

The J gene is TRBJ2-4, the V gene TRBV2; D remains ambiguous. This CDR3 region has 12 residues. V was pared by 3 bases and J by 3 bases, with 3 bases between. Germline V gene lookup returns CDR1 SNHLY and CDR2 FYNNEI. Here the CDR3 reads CASSDSKNIQYF. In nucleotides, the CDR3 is TGTGCCAGCAGTGACAGCAAAAACATTCAGTACTTC.

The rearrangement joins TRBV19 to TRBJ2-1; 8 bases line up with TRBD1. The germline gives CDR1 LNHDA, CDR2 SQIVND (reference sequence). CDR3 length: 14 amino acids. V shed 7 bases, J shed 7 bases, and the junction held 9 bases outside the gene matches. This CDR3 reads CASKTGQGYNEQFF. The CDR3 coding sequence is TGTGCCAGTAAAACTGGACAGGGTTATAATGAGCAGTTCTTC.

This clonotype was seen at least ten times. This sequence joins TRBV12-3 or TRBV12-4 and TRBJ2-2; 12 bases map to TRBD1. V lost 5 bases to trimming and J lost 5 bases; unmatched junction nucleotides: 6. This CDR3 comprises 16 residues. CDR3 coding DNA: TGTGCCAGCAGTCCCGGGACAGGGGGCGGAACCGGGGAGCTGTTTTTT. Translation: CASSPGTGGGTGELFF.

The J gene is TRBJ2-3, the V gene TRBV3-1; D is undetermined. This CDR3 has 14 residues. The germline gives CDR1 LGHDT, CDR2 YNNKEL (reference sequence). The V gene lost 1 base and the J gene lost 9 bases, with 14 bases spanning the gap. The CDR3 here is CASSQVGLGATQYF. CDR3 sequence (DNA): TGTGCCAGCAGCCAAGTCGGATTAGGAGCAACGCAGTATTTT.

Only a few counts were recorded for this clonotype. CDR3 amino acids: CASSQAQDRGYEQFF. Here the CDR3 DNA reads TGTGCCAGCAGCCAAGCACAAGACAGGGGCTATGAGCAGTTCTTC. The chain uses TRBV3-1 and TRBJ2-1, with TRBD1 matching 8 bases. V gave up 1 base and J gave up 8 bases; unmatched junction bases: 7. This CDR3 is built from 15 residues. The germline CDR1 and CDR2 sequences are LGHDT and YNNKEL (reference sequence).

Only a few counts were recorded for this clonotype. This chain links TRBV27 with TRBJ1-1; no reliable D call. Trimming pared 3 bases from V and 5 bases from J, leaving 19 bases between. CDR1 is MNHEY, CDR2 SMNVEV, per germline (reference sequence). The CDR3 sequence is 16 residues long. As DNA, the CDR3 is TGTGCCAGCAGTTTGCCCGCCGACTACATATTAACTGAAGCTTTCTTT. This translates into CASSLPADYILTEAFF.

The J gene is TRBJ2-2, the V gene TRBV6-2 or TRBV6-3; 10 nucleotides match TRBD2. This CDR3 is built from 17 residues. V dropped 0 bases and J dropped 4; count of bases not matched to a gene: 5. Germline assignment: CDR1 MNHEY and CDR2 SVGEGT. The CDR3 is CASSYSSGGPSTGELFF. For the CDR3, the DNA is TGTGCCAGCAGTTACTCTAGCGGGGGGCCGAGCACCGGGGAGCTGTTTTTT.

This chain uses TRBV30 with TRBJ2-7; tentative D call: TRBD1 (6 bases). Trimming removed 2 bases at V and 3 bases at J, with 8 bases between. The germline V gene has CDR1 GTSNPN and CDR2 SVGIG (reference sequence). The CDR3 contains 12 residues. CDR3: CAWSSGVYEQYF. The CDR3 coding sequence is TGTGCCTGGAGTTCAGGGGTCTACGAGCAGTACTTC.

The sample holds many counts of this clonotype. For the CDR3, the DNA is TGCAGCGTTGAGGGACAGTTCTACGAGCAGTACTTC. Translated: CSVEGQFYEQYF. The chain is built from TRBV29-1 and TRBJ2-7; 7 positions match TRBD1. The CDR3 covers 12 residues. The V segment lost 3 bases and the J segment 3 bases; nucleotides outside the gene matches: 2. Germline lookup yields CDR1 SQVTM and CDR2 ANQGSEA.

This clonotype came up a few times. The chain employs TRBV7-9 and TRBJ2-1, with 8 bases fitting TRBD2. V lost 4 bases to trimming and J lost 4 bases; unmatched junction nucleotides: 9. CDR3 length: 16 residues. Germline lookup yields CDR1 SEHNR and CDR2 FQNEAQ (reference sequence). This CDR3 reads CASSSRVAGRYNEQFF. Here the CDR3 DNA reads TGTGCCAGCAGCTCCAGGGTAGCGGGAAGGTACAATGAGCAGTTCTTC.

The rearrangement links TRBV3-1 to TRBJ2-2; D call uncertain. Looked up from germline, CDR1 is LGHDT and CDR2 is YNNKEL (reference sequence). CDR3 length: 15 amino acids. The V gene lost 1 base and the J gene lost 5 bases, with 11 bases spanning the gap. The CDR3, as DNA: TGTGCCAGCAGCCAAGGAGTTCTTGTAACCGGGGAGCTGTTTTTT. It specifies CASSQGVLVTGELFF.

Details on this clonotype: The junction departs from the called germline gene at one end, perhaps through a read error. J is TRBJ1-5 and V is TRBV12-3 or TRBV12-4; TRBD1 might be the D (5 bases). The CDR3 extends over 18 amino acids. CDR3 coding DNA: TGTGCCAGCTGTTTCCGAACCCTGGGCGGGGCTGGCAATCAGCCCCAGCATTTT. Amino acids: CASCFRTLGGAGNQPQHF.

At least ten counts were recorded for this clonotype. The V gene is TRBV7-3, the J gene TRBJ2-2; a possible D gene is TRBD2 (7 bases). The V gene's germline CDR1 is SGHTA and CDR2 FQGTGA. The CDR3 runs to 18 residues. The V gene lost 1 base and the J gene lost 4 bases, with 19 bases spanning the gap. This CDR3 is CASSLIGRGAGFTGELFF. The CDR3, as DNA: TGTGCCAGCAGCTTAATTGGTCGGGGGGCAGGATTCACCGGGGAGCTGTTTTTT.

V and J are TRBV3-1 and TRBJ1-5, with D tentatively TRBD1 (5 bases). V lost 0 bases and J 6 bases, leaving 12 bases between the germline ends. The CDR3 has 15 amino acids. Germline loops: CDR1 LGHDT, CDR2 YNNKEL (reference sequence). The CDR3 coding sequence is TGTGCCAGCAGCCAAGATTCAGGGTTTGGTCAGCCCCAGCATTTT. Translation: CASSQDSGFGQPQHF. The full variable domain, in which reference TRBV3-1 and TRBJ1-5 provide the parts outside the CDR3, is DTAVSQTPKYLVTQMGNDKSIKCEQNLGHDTMYWYKQDSKKFLKIMFSYNNKELIINETVPNRFSPKSPDKAHLNLHINSLELGDSAVYFCASSQDSGFGQPQHFGDGTRLSIL.

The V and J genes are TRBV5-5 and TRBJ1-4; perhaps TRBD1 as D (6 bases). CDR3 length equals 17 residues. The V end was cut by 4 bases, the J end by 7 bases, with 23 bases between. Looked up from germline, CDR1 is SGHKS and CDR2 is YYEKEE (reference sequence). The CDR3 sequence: CASSPGVPGVGGEKLFF. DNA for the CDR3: TGTGCCAGCAGCCCTGGGGTCCCAGGGGTAGGCGGTGAAAAACTGTTTTTT.

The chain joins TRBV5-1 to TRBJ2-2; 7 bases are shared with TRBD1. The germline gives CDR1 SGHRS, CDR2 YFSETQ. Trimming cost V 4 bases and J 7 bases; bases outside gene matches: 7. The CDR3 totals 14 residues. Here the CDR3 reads CASSRQGQDGELFF. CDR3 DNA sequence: TGCGCCAGCAGCCGACAGGGCCAGGACGGGGAGCTGTTTTTT.

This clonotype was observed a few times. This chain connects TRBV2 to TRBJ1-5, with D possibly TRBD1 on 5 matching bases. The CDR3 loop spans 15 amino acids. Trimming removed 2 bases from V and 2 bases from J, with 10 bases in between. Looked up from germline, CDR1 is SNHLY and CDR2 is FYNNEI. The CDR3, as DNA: TGTGCCAGCAGTGAATATGACAGCCGCAATCAGCCCCAGCATTTT. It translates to CASSEYDSRNQPQHF.

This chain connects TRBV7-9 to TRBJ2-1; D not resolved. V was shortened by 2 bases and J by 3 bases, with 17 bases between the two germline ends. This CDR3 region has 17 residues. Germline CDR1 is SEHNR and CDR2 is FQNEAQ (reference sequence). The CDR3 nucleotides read TGTGCCAGCAGCTTAAGTAGTGGGCGCGGTGGCTACAATGAGCAGTTCTTC. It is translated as CASSLSSGRGGYNEQFF.